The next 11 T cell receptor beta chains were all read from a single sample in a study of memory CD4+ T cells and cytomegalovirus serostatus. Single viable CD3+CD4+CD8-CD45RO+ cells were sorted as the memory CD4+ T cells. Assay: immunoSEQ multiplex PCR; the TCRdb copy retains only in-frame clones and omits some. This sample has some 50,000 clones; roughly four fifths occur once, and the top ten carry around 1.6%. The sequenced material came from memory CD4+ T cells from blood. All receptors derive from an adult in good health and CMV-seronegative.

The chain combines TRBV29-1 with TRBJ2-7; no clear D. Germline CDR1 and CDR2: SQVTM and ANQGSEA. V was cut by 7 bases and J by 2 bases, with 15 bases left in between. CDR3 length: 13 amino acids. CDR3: CSAITGPTYEQYF. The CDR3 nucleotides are TGCAGCGCCATCACTGGGCCTACCTACGAGCAGTACTTC.

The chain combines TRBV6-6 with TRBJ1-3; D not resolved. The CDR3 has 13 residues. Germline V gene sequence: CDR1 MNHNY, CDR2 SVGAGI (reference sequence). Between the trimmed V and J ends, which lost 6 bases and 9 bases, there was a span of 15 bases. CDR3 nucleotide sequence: TGTGCCAGCAGACAAACAAAAGACGGCACCATATATTTT. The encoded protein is CASRQTKDGTIYF.

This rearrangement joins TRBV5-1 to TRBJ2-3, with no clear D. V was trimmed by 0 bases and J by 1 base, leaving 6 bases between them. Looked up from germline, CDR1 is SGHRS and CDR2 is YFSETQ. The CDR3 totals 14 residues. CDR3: CASSLDGGTDTQYF. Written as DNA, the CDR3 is TGCGCCAGCAGCTTGGACGGAGGCACAGATACGCAGTATTTT.

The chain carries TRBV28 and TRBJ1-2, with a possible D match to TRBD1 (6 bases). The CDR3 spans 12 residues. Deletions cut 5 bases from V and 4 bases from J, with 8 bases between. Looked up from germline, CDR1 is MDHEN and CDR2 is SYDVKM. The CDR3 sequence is CASSRGVYGYTF. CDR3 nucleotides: TGTGCCAGCAGTAGGGGGGTCTATGGCTACACCTTC.

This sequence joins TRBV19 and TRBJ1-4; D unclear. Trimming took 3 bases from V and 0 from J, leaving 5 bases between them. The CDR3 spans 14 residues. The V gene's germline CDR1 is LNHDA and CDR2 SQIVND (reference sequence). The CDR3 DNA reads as TGTGCCAGTAGTATTGGAGCAACTAATGAAAAACTGTTTTTT. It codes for CASSIGATNEKLFF.

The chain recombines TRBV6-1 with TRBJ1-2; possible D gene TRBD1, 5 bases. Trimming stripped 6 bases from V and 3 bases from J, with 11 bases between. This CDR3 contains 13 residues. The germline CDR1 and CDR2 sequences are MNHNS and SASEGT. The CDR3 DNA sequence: TGTGCCAGCAGCCACGGGACGGACTATGGCTACACCTTC. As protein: CASSHGTDYGYTF.

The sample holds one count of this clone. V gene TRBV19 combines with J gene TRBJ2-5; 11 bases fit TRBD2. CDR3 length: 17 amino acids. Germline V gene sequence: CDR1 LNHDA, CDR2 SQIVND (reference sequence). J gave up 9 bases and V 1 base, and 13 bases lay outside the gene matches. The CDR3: CASSIGPSGRFKRPQYF. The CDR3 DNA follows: TGTGCCAGTAGTATAGGGCCTAGCGGGAGGTTCAAGAGACCCCAGTACTTC. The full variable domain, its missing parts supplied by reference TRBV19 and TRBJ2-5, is DGGITQSPKYLFRKEGQNVTLSCEQNLNHDAMYWYRQDPGQGLRLIYYSQIVNDFQKGDIAEGYSVSREKKESFPLTVTSAQKNPTAFYLCASSIGPSGRFKRPQYFGPGTRLLVL.

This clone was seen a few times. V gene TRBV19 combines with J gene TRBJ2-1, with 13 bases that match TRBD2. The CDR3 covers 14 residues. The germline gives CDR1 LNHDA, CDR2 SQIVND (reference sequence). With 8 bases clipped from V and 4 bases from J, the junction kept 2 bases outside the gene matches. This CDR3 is CASGTSGNYNEQFF. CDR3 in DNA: TGTGCCAGTGGGACTAGCGGGAATTACAATGAGCAGTTCTTC.

The CDR3 region has the DNA TGCAGCGTGGGCTCGAGGACAGACAACACCGGGGAGCTGTTTTTT. This translates into CSVGSRTDNTGELFF. The chain combines TRBV29-1 with TRBJ2-2; a possible D gene is TRBD1 (6 bases). CDR1 SQVTM and CDR2 ANQGSEA come from the germline V gene. CDR3 size: 15 residues. Trimming took 6 bases from V and 2 from J, leaving 16 bases between them.

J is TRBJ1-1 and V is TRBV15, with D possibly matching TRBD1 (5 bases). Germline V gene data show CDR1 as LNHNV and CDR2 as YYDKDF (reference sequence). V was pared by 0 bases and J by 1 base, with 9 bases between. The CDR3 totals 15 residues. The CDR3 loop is CATSRDSGTNTEAFF. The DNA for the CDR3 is TGTGCCACCAGCAGAGATTCCGGGACGAACACTGAAGCTTTCTTT.

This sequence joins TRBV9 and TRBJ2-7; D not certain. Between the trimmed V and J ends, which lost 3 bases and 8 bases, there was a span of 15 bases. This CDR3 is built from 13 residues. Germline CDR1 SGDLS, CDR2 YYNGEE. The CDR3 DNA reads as TGTGCCAGCAGCGCGGACCCCAAGGGTCAGCAGTACTTC. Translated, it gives CASSADPKGQQYF.